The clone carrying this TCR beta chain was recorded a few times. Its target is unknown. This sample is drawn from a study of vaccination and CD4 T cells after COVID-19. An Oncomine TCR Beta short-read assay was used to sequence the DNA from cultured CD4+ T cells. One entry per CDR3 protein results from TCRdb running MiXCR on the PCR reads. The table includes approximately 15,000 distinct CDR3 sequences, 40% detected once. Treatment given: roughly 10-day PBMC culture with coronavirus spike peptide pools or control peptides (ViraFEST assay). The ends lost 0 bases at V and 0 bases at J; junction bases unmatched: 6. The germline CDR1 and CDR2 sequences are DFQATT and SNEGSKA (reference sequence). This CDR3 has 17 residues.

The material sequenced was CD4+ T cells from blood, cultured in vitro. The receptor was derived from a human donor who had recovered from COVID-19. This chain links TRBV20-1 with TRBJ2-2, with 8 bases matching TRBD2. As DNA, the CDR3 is TGCAGTGCTAGAGATATTACTAGCGGAGCGAACACCGGGGAGCTGTTTTTT. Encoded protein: CSARDITSGANTGELFF.